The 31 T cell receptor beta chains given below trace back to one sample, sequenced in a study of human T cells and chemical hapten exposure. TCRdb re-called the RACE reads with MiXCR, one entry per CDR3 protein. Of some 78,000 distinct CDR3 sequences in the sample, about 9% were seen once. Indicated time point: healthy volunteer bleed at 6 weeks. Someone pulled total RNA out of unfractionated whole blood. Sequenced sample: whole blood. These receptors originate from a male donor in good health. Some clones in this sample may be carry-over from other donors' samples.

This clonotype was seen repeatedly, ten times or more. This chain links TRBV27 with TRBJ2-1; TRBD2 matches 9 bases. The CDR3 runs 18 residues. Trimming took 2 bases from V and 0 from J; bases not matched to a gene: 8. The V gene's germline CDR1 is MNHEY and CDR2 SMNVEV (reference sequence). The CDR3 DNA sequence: TGTGCCAGCAGTTTACTCAGGGTAGCGGGGGTCTCCTACAATGAGCAGTTCTTC. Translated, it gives CASSLLRVAGVSYNEQFF.

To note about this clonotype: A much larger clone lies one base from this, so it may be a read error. This CDR3 reads CASSLANGGTYEKYF. CDR3 coding DNA: TGTGCCAGCAGCTTAGCGAACGGAGGTACCTACGAGAAGTACTTC. V is TRBV7-9 and J is TRBJ2-7, with D perhaps matching TRBD2 (5 bases). The CDR3 is 15 residues long. Germline V gene sequence: CDR1 SEHNR, CDR2 FQNEAQ (reference sequence).

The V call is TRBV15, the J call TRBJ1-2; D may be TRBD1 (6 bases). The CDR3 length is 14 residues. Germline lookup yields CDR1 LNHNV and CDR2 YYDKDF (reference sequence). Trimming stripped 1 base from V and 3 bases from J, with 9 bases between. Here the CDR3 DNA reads TGTGCCACCAGCAGAGCACAGGGCCACTATGGCTACACCTTC. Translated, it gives CATSRAQGHYGYTF.

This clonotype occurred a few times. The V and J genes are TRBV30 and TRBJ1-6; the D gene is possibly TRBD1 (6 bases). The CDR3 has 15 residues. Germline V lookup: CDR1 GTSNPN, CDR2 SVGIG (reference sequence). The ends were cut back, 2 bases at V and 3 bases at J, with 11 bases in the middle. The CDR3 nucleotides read TGTGCCTGGAGTCGGGGACACCTCTATAATTCACCCCTCCACTTT. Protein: CAWSRGHLYNSPLHF.

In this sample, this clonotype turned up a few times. Here the CDR3 DNA reads TGTGCCAGCAGCTCAGGGGCCGCTGAAGCTTTCTTT. As protein: CASSSGAAEAFF. The chain has TRBV7-9 and TRBJ1-1; tentatively, D is TRBD1 (6 bases). Germline assignment: CDR1 SEHNR and CDR2 FQNEAQ (reference sequence). Trimming pared 4 bases from V and 6 bases from J, leaving 9 bases between. The CDR3 loop spans 12 amino acids.

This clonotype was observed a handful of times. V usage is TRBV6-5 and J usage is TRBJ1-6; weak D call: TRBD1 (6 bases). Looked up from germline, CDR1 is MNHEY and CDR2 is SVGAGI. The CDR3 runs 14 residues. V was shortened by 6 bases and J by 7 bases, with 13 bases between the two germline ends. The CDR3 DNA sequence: TGTGCCAGCAGCCCCAACACAGGGAATTCACCCCTCCACTTT. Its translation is CASSPNTGNSPLHF.

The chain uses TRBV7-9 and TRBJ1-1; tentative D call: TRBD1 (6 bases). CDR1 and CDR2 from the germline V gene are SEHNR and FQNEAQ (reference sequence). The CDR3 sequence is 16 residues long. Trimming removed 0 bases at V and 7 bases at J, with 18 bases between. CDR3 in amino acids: CASSLAGQPGVVEAFF. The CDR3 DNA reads TGTGCCAGCAGCTTAGCGGGACAACCCGGGGTCGTTGAAGCTTTCTTT.

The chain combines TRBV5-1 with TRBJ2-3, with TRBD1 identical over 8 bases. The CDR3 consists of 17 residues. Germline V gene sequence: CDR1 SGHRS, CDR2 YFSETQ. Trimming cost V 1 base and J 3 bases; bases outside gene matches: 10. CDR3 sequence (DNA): TGCGCCAGCAGCTTGCCCAGGGGGCTAATGGGTACAGATACGCAGTATTTT. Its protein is CASSLPRGLMGTDTQYF.

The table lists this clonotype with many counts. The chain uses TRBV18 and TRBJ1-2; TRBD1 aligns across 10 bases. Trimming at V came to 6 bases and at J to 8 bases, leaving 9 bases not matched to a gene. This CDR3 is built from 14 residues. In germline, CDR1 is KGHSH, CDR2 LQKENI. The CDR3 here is CASSAAGTGEGYTF. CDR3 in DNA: TGTGCCAGCTCCGCTGCCGGGACAGGGGAAGGCTACACCTTC.

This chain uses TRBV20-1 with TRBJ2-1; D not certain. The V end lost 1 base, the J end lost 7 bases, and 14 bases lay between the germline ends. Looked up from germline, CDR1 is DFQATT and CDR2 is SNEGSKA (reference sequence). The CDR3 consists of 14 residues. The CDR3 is CSARGDRQANEQFF. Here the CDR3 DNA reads TGCAGTGCTAGAGGAGACCGACAAGCGAATGAGCAGTTCTTC.

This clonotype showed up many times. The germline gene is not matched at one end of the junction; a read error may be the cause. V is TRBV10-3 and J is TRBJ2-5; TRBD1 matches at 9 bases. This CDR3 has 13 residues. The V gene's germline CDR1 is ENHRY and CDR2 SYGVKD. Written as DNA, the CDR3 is TGTGCCATCAGAGGACAGGGGCAAGGGACCCAGTACTTC. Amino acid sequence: CAIRGQGQGTQYF.

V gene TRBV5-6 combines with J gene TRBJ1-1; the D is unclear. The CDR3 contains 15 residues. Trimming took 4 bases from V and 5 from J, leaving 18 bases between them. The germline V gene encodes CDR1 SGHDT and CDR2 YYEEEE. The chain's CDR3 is CASSLPGPPETEAFF. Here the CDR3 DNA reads TGTGCCAGCAGCCTGCCGGGCCCCCCGGAGACTGAAGCTTTCTTT.

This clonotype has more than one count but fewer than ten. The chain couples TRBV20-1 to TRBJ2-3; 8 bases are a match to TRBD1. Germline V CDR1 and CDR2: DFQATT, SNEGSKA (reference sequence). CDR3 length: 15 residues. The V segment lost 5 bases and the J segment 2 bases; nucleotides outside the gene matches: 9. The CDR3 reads CSASRDRINTDTQYF. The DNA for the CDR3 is TGCAGTGCTTCGCGGGACAGGATAAACACAGATACGCAGTATTTT.

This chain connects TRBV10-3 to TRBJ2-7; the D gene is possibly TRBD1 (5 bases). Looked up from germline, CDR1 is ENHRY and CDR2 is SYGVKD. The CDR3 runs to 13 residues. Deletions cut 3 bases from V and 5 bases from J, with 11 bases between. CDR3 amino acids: CAISDRVNNEQYF. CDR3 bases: TGTGCCATCAGTGACAGGGTAAACAACGAGCAGTACTTC.

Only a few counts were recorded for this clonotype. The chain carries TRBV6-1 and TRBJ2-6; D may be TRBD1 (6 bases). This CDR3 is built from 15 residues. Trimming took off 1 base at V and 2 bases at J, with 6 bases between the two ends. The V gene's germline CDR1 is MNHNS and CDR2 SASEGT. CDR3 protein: CASSEEGAGANVLTF. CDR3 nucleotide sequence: TGTGCCAGCAGTGAAGAGGGGGCTGGGGCCAACGTCCTGACTTTC.

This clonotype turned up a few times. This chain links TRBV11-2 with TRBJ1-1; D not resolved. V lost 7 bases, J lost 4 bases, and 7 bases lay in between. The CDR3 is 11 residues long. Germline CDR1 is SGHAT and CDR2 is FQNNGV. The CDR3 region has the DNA TGTGCCAGCACAATCGGCACTGAAGCTTTCTTT. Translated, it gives CASTIGTEAFF.

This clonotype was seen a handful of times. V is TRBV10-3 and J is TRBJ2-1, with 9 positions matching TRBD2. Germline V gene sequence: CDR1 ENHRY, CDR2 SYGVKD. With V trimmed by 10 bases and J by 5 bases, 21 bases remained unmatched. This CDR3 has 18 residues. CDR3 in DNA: TGTGCCACCCGAGGGTCGCCATTAGCGGGAGAGTCCGACAATGAGCAGTTCTTC. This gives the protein CATRGSPLAGESDNEQFF.

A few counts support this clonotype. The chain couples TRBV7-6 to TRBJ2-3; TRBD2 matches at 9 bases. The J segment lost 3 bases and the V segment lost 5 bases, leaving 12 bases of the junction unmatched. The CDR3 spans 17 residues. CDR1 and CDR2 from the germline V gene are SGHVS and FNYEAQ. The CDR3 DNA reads TGTGCCAGCAGCCCCGAGGCTAGCGGGATAACGACAGATACGCAGTATTTT. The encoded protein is CASSPEASGITTDTQYF.

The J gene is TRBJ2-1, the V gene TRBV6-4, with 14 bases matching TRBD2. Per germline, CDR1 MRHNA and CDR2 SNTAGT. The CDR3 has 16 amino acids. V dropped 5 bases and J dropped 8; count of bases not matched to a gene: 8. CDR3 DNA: TGTGCCAGCAGTCAAAAGACTAGCGGGGGGGCCGATGAGCAGTTCTTC. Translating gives CASSQKTSGGADEQFF.

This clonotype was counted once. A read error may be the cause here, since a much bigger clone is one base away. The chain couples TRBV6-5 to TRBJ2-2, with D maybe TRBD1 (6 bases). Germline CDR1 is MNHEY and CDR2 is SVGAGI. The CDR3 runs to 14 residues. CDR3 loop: CASSLGQNTGDLFF. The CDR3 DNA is TGTGCCAGCAGTTTAGGACAGAACACCGGGGATCTGTTTTTT.

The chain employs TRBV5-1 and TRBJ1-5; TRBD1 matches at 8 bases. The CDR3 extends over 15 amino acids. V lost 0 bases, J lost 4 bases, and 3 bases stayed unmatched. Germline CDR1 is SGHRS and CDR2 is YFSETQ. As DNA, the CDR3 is TGCGCCAGCAGCTTGGGGACAGGGAGAAATCAGCCCCAGCATTTT. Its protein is CASSLGTGRNQPQHF.

CDR3 sequence: CASSPDRANNQPQHF. In nucleotides, the CDR3 is TGTGCCAGCAGCCCGGACAGGGCGAACAATCAGCCCCAGCATTTT. The chain recombines TRBV6-2 or TRBV6-3 with TRBJ1-5; 8 nucleotides match TRBD1. Per germline, CDR1 MNHEY and CDR2 SVGEGT. The V and J ends lost 6 bases and 3 bases, in that order; junction bases with no gene match: 7. This CDR3 is 15 amino acids long.

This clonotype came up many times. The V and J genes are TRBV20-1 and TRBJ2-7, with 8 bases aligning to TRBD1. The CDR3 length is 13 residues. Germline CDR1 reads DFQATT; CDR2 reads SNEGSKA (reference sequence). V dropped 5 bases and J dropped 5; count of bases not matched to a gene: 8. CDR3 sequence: CSAWGQAENEQYF. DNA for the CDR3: TGCAGTGCTTGGGGACAGGCTGAGAACGAGCAGTACTTC.

CDR3 bases: TGTGCCAGCAGCTTAACGGGAGGGGCAGATACGCAGTATTTT. The encoded protein is CASSLTGGADTQYF. The chain couples TRBV7-6 to TRBJ2-3, with TRBD2 identical over 8 bases. The CDR3 has 14 amino acids. In germline, CDR1 is SGHVS, CDR2 FNYEAQ. V was pared by 2 bases and J by 4 bases, with 2 bases of the junction left unmatched.

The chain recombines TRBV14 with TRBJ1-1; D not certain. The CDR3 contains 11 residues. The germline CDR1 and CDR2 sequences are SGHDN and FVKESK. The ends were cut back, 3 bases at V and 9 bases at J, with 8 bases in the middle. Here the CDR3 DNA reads TGTGCCAGCAGCCAGTCTAAAAAAGCTTTCTTT. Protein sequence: CASSQSKKAFF.

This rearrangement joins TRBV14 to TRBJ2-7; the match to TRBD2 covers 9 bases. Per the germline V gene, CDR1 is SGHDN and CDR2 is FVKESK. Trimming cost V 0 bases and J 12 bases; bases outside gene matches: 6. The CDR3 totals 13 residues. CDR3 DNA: TGTGCCAGCAGCCAAGAGCGCGGGAGGGCCGTGTACTTC. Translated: CASSQERGRAVYF.

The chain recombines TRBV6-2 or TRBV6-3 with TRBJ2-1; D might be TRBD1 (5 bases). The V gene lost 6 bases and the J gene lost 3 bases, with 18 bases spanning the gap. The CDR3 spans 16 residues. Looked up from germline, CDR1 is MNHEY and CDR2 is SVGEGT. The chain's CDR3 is CASRPSGRPDYNEQFF. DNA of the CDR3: TGTGCCAGCAGGCCATCAGGGCGGCCCGACTACAATGAGCAGTTCTTC.

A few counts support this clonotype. The CDR3 sequence is CASSQETWGGGLAGAGQNNEQFF. The CDR3 nucleotides are TGTGCCAGCAGCCAAGAGACATGGGGGGGAGGCCTAGCGGGGGCAGGACAGAACAATGAGCAGTTCTTC. The rearrangement joins TRBV4-2 to TRBJ2-1; 10 nucleotides agree with TRBD2. V lost 0 bases, J lost 5 bases, and 25 bases stayed unmatched. The CDR3 extends over 23 amino acids. The germline CDR1 and CDR2 sequences are LGHNA and YNFKEQ.

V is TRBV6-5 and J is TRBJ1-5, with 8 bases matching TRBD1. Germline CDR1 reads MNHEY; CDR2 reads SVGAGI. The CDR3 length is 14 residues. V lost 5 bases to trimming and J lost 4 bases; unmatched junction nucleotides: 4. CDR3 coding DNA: TGTGCCAGCAGTCCTGACAGGGGTAATCAGCCCCAGCATTTT. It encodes CASSPDRGNQPQHF.

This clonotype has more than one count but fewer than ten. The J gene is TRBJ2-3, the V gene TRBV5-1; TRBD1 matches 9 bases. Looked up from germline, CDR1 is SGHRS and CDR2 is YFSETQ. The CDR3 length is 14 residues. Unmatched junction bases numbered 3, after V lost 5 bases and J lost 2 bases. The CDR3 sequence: CASRWDRDTDTQYF. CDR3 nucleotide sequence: TGCGCCAGCAGATGGGACAGGGACACAGATACGCAGTATTTT.

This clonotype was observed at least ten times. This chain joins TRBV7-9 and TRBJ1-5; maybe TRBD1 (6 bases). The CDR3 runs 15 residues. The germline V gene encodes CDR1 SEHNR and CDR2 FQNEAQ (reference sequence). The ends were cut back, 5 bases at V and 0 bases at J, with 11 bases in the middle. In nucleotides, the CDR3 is TGTGCCAGCAGCCCAAAGGGGGGTAGCAATCAGCCCCAGCATTTT. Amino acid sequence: CASSPKGGSNQPQHF.